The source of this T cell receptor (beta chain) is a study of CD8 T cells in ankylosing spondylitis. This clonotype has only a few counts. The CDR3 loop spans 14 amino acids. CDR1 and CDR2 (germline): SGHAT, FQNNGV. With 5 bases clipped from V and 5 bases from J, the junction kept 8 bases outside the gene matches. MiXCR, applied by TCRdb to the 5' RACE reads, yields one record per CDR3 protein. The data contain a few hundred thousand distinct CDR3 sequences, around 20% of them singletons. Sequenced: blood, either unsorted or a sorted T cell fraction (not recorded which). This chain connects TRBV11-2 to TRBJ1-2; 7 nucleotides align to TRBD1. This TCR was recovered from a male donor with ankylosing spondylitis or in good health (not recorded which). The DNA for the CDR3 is TGTGCCAGCAGCGCGGACAGGTCCCTTTATGGCTACACCTTC. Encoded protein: CASSADRSLYGYTF.